A single sample is the source of the 6 T cell receptor beta chains below, sequenced in a study of radiation and T cells in renal cell carcinoma. The protocol was immunoSEQ multiplex PCR, while the TCRdb copy is restricted to in-frame clones and leaves out a portion. The table lists about 91,000 clones, under 90% of them singletons, with around 5.8% in the top ten. Noted time point: baseline pretreatment blood. The treatment: 15 Gy SBRT to primary tumor, nephrectomy 4 weeks later. Specimen: blood, collected from a patient whose treatment included radiotherapy and nephrectomy. The receptor set was obtained from a man between 60 and 75 years old with renal cell carcinoma.

The V gene is TRBV28, the J gene TRBJ1-1, with 7 bases identical to TRBD1. In germline, CDR1 is MDHEN, CDR2 SYDVKM. The CDR3 runs to 15 residues. J gave up 0 bases and V 5 bases, and 6 bases lay outside the gene matches. The CDR3 sequence: CASSLMTGMNTEAFF. The CDR3 DNA is TGTGCCAGCAGTCTAATGACAGGGATGAACACTGAAGCTTTCTTT.

The chain is built from TRBV2 and TRBJ2-1; 8 bases are shared with TRBD2. V shed 3 bases, J shed 6 bases, and the junction held 10 bases outside the gene matches. The V gene's germline CDR1 is SNHLY and CDR2 FYNNEI. The CDR3 is made up of 16 amino acids. The CDR3 DNA reads TGTGCCAGCAGTGACCTAGGAAGCGGGAGAGGCAATGAGCAGTTCTTC. It translates to CASSDLGSGRGNEQFF. Variable domain in full (rest from reference TRBV2 and TRBJ2-1): EPEVTQTPSHQVTQMGQEVILRCVPISNHLYFYWYRQILGQKVEFLVSFYNNEISEKSEIFDDQFSVERPDGSNFTLKIRSTKLEDSAMYFCASSDLGSGRGNEQFFGPGTRLTVL.

V gene TRBV29-1 combines with J gene TRBJ2-1; D call uncertain. Trimming took 4 bases from V and 6 from J, leaving 13 bases between them. This CDR3 comprises 13 residues. Germline assignment: CDR1 SQVTM and CDR2 ANQGSEA. The CDR3 coding sequence is TGCAGCGTTGGGGCCTCGTCCGCCAATGAGCAGTTCTTC. Its translation: CSVGASSANEQFF.

J is TRBJ2-5 and V is TRBV4-1, with TRBD1 identical over 10 bases. With 0 bases clipped from V and 4 bases from J, the junction kept 5 bases outside the gene matches. This CDR3 has 16 amino acids. Germline V gives CDR1 MGHRA, CDR2 YSYEKL. Written as DNA, the CDR3 is TGCGCCAGCAGCCAAGAGGGACAGGGGAGAAGAGAGACCCAGTACTTC. This sequence encodes CASSQEGQGRRETQYF.

V and J are TRBV11-1 and TRBJ2-1, with D uncertain. The CDR3 is made up of 12 amino acids. The germline V gene has CDR1 SGHAT and CDR2 FQDESV (reference sequence). V lost 0 bases to trimming and J lost 8 bases, with 5 bases between them. The CDR3 here is CASSLAGYEQFF. In nucleotides, the CDR3 is TGTGCCAGCAGCTTAGCGGGGTATGAGCAGTTCTTC.

This chain connects TRBV11-3 to TRBJ1-1; D possibly corresponds to TRBD1 (5 bases). V lost 5 bases and J 8 bases, leaving 21 bases between the germline ends. Germline CDR1 SGHNT, CDR2 YENEEA. This CDR3 region has 15 residues. The chain's CDR3 is CASSPEGSGQGEAFF. As DNA, the CDR3 is TGTGCCAGCAGCCCGGAGGGGTCGGGGCAAGGGGAAGCTTTCTTT.